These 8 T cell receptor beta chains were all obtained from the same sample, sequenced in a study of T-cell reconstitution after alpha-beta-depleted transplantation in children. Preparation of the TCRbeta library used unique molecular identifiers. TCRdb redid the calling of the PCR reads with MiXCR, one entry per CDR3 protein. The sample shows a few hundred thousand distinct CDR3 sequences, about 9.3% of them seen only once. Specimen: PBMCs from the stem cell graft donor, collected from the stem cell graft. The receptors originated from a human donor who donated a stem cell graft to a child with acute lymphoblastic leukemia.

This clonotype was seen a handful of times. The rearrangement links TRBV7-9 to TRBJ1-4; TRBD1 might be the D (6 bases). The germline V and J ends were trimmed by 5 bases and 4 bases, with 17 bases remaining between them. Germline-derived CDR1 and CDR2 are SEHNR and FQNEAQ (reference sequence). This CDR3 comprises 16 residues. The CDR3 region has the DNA TGTGCCAGCAGCCATCTTACGGGGGGCCTTAATGAAAAACTGTTTTTT. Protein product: CASSHLTGGLNEKLFF.

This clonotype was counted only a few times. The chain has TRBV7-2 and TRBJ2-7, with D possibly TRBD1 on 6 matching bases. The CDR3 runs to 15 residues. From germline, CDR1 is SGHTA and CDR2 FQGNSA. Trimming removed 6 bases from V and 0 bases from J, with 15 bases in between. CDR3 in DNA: TGTGCCAGCAGACGTACAAGGGGGACCTCCTACGAGCAGTACTTC. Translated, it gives CASRRTRGTSYEQYF.

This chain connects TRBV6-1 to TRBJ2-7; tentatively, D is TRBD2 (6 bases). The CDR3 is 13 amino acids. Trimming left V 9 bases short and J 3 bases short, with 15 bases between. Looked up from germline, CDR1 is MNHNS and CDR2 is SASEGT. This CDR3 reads CASTGVGGYEQYF. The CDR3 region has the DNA TGTGCCAGTACGGGTGTCGGGGGCTACGAGCAGTACTTC.

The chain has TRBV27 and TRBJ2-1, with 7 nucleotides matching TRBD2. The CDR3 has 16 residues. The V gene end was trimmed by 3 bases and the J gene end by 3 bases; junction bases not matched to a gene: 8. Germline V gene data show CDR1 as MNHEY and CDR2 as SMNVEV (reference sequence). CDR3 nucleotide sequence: TGTGCCAGCAGTTTTTGGGCGGGAGATGTCTACAATGAGCAGTTCTTC. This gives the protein CASSFWAGDVYNEQFF.

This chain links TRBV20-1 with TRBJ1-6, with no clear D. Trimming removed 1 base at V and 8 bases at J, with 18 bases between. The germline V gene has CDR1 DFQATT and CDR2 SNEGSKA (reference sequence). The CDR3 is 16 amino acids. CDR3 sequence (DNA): TGCAGTGCTAGAGCCTCGACTGGGAATATGGATTCACCCCTCCACTTT. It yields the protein CSARASTGNMDSPLHF.

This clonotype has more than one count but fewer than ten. The CDR3 sequence: CASSHRRGYEQYF. CDR3 sequence (DNA): TGTGCCAGCAGCCACAGGAGGGGCTACGAGCAGTACTTC. The chain employs TRBV7-2 and TRBJ2-7, with D perhaps matching TRBD2 (6 bases). The CDR3 runs to 13 residues. Trimming shortened V by 5 bases and J by 3 bases, and 11 bases separated the two germline ends. Germline CDR1 is SGHTA and CDR2 is FQGNSA.

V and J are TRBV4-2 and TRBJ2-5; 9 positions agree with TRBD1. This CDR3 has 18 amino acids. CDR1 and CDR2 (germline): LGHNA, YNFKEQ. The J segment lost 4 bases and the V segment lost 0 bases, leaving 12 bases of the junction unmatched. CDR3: CASSQDRRGQGRRETQYF. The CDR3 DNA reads TGTGCCAGCAGCCAAGATAGAAGGGGACAGGGACGAAGAGAGACCCAGTACTTC.

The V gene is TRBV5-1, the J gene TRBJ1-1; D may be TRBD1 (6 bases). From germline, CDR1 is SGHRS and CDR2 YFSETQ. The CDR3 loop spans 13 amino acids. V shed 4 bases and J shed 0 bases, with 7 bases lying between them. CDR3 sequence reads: CASSRDMNTEAFF. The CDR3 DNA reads TGCGCCAGCAGCCGGGACATGAACACTGAAGCTTTCTTT. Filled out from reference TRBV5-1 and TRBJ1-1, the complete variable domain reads KAGVTQTPRYLIKTRGQQVTLSCSPISGHRSVSWYQQTPGQGLQFLFEYFSETQRNKGNFPGRFSGRQFSNSRSEMNVSTLELGDSALYLCASSRDMNTEAFFGQGTRLTVV.